One sample yielded the 28 T cell receptor beta chains listed below, sequenced in a study of graft-versus-host responses after intestinal transplantation (dated by TCRdb to the early 2020s). The method behind the library was the immunoSEQ multiplex PCR assay. Here the immuneACCESS table is served through TCRdb, limited to in-frame sequences with V and J called. Missing clones are a known gap in these copies; in checked studies unresolved V genes cover under half, and the rest lacks a known reason. This sample is represented by some 45,000 clones; roughly 95% of them were singletons. 1.5% to 2% of the sample lies in the top ten. The specimen comprised PBMCs, sampled more than 310 days after intestinal transplant. The receptors originated from a human patient who received an intestinal transplant, so some T cells may come from the graft donor.

The rearrangement uses TRBV2 and TRBJ1-6, with a weak D call TRBD1 (6 bases). The ends were cut back, 2 bases at V and 4 bases at J, with 9 bases in the middle. Germline V gives CDR1 SNHLY, CDR2 FYNNEI. The CDR3 totals 15 residues. This CDR3 reads CASSEQGLYNSPLHF. The CDR3 DNA is TGTGCCAGCAGTGAACAGGGGTTATATAATTCACCCCTCCACTTT. Looking up the rest from reference TRBV2 and TRBJ1-6 gives the full variable domain: EPEVTQTPSHQVTQMGQEVILRCVPISNHLYFYWYRQILGQKVEFLVSFYNNEISEKSEIFDDQFSVERPDGSNFTLKIRSTKLEDSAMYFCASSEQGLYNSPLHFGNGTRLTVT.

This clone has just one count. This sequence joins TRBV4-3 and TRBJ2-7; D remains unclear. The CDR3 runs to 15 residues. Trimming left V 1 base short and J 4 bases short, with 14 bases between. Germline lookup yields CDR1 LGHNA and CDR2 YSLEER. The DNA for the CDR3 is TGCGCCAGCAGCCAAGTCGAGAGTGGTGAATACGAGCAGTACTTC. This sequence encodes CASSQVESGEYEQYF.

This clone appeared a single time. The chain recombines TRBV18 with TRBJ2-3; D ambiguous. Germline V CDR1 and CDR2: KGHSH, LQKENI. This CDR3 comprises 14 residues. Trimming took 2 bases from V and 8 from J, leaving 14 bases between them. CDR3 residues: CASSPVVQSSTQYF. The DNA of the CDR3 is TGTGCCAGCTCACCAGTAGTACAGTCGTCTACGCAGTATTTT. Variable domain in full (rest from reference TRBV18 and TRBJ2-3): NAGVMQNPRHLVRRRGQEARLRCSPMKGHSHVYWYRQLPEEGLKFMVYLQKENIIDESGMPKERFSAEFPKEGPSILRIQQVVRGDSAAYFCASSPVVQSSTQYFGPGTRLTVL.

The J gene is TRBJ2-7, the V gene TRBV6-5, with unresolved D. This CDR3 spans 15 amino acids. Trimming took off 0 bases at V and 1 base at J, with 10 bases between the two ends. Per the germline V gene, CDR1 is MNHEY and CDR2 is SVGAGI. In DNA, the CDR3 is TGTGCCAGCAGTTACTCGACGGCCGGGTCCTACGAGCAGTACTTC. Residues: CASSYSTAGSYEQYF.

V and J are TRBV5-4 and TRBJ1-3, with D uncertain. CDR3 length equals 17 residues. With 4 bases removed from V and 1 base from J, the gap between germline ends came to 18 bases. Per germline, CDR1 SGHNT and CDR2 YYREEE (reference sequence). Here the CDR3 reads CASSPTIDTQSGNTIYF. The CDR3 region has the DNA TGTGCCAGCAGCCCGACGATCGACACCCAGTCTGGAAACACCATATATTTT.

The rearrangement uses TRBV5-1 and TRBJ1-3; unclear D gene. Germline CDR1 reads SGHRS; CDR2 reads YFSETQ. This CDR3 contains 15 residues. V was clipped by 0 bases and J by 0 bases, with 7 bases between them. The CDR3 sequence: CASSLAPVSGNTIYF. CDR3 DNA sequence: TGCGCCAGCAGCTTGGCTCCAGTCTCTGGAAACACCATATATTTT.

The chain carries TRBV5-1 and TRBJ2-7; TRBD1 might be the D (8 bases). The CDR3 consists of 13 residues. Germline assignment: CDR1 SGHRS and CDR2 YFSETQ. V lost 4 bases, J lost 6 bases, and 14 bases lay in between. The DNA of the CDR3 is TGCGCCAGCAGCACCACAGGGGGGGGCGAGCAGTACTTC. Translating it yields CASSTTGGGEQYF.

V usage is TRBV5-4 and J usage is TRBJ2-7, with 10 bases lining up with TRBD2. CDR1 SGHNT and CDR2 YYREEE come from the germline V gene (reference sequence). Unmatched junction bases numbered 18, after V lost 9 bases and J lost 3 bases. CDR3 size: 17 residues. The CDR3 nucleotides read TGTGCCACGCGCAGGGGTGCTAGCGGGAGAAGGTACTACGAGCAGTACTTC. As protein: CATRRGASGRRYYEQYF.

This sequence joins TRBV4-2 and TRBJ2-1, with a weak D call TRBD2 (6 bases). This CDR3 has 16 amino acids. Germline CDR1 LGHNA, CDR2 YNFKEQ. The V end lost 0 bases, the J end lost 4 bases, and 13 bases lay between the germline ends. CDR3: CASSQDAGRTYNEQFF. CDR3 sequence (DNA): TGTGCCAGCAGCCAAGACGCGGGAAGGACTTACAATGAGCAGTTCTTC.

The genes are TRBV6-1 and TRBJ1-2; a possible D gene is TRBD1 (6 bases). The CDR3 contains 14 residues. Between the trimmed V and J ends, which lost 10 bases and 0 bases, there was a span of 15 bases. Germline V gene sequence: CDR1 MNHNS, CDR2 SASEGT. CDR3 protein: CATDDRPTNYGYTF. CDR3 DNA: TGTGCCACAGACGACAGGCCTACTAACTATGGCTACACCTTC.

The rearrangement links TRBV9 to TRBJ2-7; 7 nucleotides line up with TRBD2. Trimming at V came to 3 bases and at J to 3 bases, leaving 9 bases not matched to a gene. The CDR3 covers 15 residues. Germline CDR1 and CDR2: SGDLS and YYNGEE. Here the CDR3 DNA reads TGTGCCAGCAGCGAACAACCTAGCGGCCGCTACGAGCAGTACTTC. It encodes CASSEQPSGRYEQYF.

J is TRBJ2-1 and V is TRBV28, with D possibly being TRBD1 (6 bases). There are 14 residues in the CDR3. The V gene lost 9 bases and the J gene lost 2 bases, with 14 bases spanning the gap. Germline V gene data show CDR1 as MDHEN and CDR2 as SYDVKM. DNA of the CDR3: TGTGCCAGTGGAAAGGGGGACACCTACAATGAGCAGTTCTTC. Amino acids: CASGKGDTYNEQFF.

The chain carries TRBV5-5 and TRBJ1-4; TRBD1 aligns across 10 bases. The CDR3 covers 15 residues. Germline-derived CDR1 and CDR2 are SGHKS and YYEKEE (reference sequence). Germline trimming cut 4 bases from V and 3 bases from J; bases unmatched to any gene: 3. CDR3 loop: CASSRQGAANEKLFF. The CDR3 DNA reads as TGTGCCAGCAGCCGACAGGGGGCGGCTAATGAAAAACTGTTTTTT.

The chain joins TRBV28 to TRBJ1-5; D ambiguous. This CDR3 is 13 amino acids long. Trimming cost V 3 bases and J 7 bases, with 10 bases left between them. CDR1 MDHEN and CDR2 SYDVKM come from the germline V gene. CDR3 in amino acids: CASSLVGRQPQHF. The CDR3 nucleotides are TGTGCCAGCAGTTTGGTGGGAAGGCAGCCCCAGCATTTT.

CDR3 protein: CASSDGSISGANVLTF. The DNA for the CDR3 is TGTGCCAGCAGTGACGGCAGTATCTCTGGGGCCAACGTCCTGACTTTC. J is TRBJ2-6 and V is TRBV6-4; D is unresolved. The CDR3 covers 16 residues. CDR1 is MRHNA and CDR2 is SNTAGT in the germline V gene. V shed 2 bases and J shed 0 bases, with 8 bases lying between them.

The chain couples TRBV29-1 to TRBJ1-1; D is undetermined. Germline V gives CDR1 SQVTM, CDR2 ANQGSEA. The CDR3 loop spans 13 amino acids. V gave up 6 bases and J gave up 0 bases, with 11 bases separating them. CDR3 nucleotide sequence: TGCAGCGTGTCGACACTTATGAACACTGAAGCTTTCTTT. Translated, it gives CSVSTLMNTEAFF.

The J gene is TRBJ1-6, the V gene TRBV9; possible D gene TRBD1, 5 bases. The germline V gene encodes CDR1 SGDLS and CDR2 YYNGEE. CDR3 length: 15 residues. V lost 0 bases and J 8 bases, leaving 12 bases between the germline ends. CDR3 DNA sequence: TGTGCCAGCAGCGTAGGATGGGGGGGAGATTCACCCCTCCACTTT. Its protein product is CASSVGWGGDSPLHF.

This sequence joins TRBV18 and TRBJ2-3; D gene ambiguous. Germline V gene lookup returns CDR1 KGHSH and CDR2 LQKENI. The length of the CDR3 is 15 residues. V was shortened by 3 bases and J by 2 bases, with 12 bases between the two germline ends. CDR3 sequence reads: CASSPGTLFTDTQYF. The CDR3 region has the DNA TGTGCCAGCTCACCCGGCACCCTTTTCACAGATACGCAGTATTTT. The full variable domain, in which reference TRBV18 and TRBJ2-3 provide the parts outside the CDR3, is NAGVMQNPRHLVRRRGQEARLRCSPMKGHSHVYWYRQLPEEGLKFMVYLQKENIIDESGMPKERFSAEFPKEGPSILRIQQVVRGDSAAYFCASSPGTLFTDTQYFGPGTRLTVL.

The V and J genes are TRBV6-6 and TRBJ2-3; TRBD2 aligns across 12 bases. V lost 7 bases and J lost 12; bases outside the gene matches: 14. The V gene's germline CDR1 is MNHNY and CDR2 SVGAGI (reference sequence). This CDR3 contains 15 residues. As DNA, the CDR3 is TGTGCCAGCAACAATATTCCCGGGACTAGCGGGTTTCAGTATTTT. This sequence encodes CASNNIPGTSGFQYF.

This sequence joins TRBV5-4 and TRBJ2-7; tentative D call: TRBD2 (5 bases). Trimming stripped 0 bases from V and 2 bases from J, with 15 bases between. This CDR3 is built from 16 residues. Looked up from germline, CDR1 is SGHNT and CDR2 is YYREEE (reference sequence). The CDR3 DNA reads TGTGCCAGCAGCTTGGGTGGCCAGGCGGGTACCTACGAGCAGTACTTC. Its protein product is CASSLGGQAGTYEQYF.

This chain uses TRBV11-3 with TRBJ2-1; TRBD2 matches 9 bases. The germline gives CDR1 SGHNT, CDR2 YENEEA. The CDR3 contains 15 residues. V dropped 4 bases and J dropped 4; count of bases not matched to a gene: 5. CDR3 loop: CASSWRTSAYNEQFF. The CDR3 nucleotides read TGTGCCAGCAGCTGGCGGACTAGCGCGTACAATGAGCAGTTCTTC.

The chain carries TRBV18 and TRBJ2-7; possibly TRBD2 for D (6 bases). Trimming cost V 3 bases and J 0 bases, with 9 bases left between them. This CDR3 has 14 residues. Germline values: CDR1 KGHSH, CDR2 LQKENI. This CDR3 reads CASSPRDSSYEQYF. Here the CDR3 DNA reads TGTGCCAGCTCACCCCGGGACTCCTCCTACGAGCAGTACTTC.

The chain recombines TRBV6-5 with TRBJ2-1; 7 bases agree with TRBD1. Germline values: CDR1 MNHEY, CDR2 SVGAGI. The CDR3 length is 14 residues. J was trimmed by 4 bases and V by 11 bases; bases with no gene match: 11. CDR3 DNA sequence: TGTGCCGGCTCCGGCGACAGGGTTTACAATGAGCAGTTCTTC. Its translation is CAGSGDRVYNEQFF.

This chain uses TRBV5-1 with TRBJ2-5; D not resolved. V lost 2 bases and J 1 base, leaving 6 bases between the germline ends. Germline V gene data show CDR1 as SGHRS and CDR2 as YFSETQ. CDR3 length: 13 residues. CDR3 residues: CASSFSVQETQYF. The CDR3 DNA follows: TGCGCCAGCAGCTTTTCGGTCCAAGAGACCCAGTACTTC.

The genes are TRBV5-4 and TRBJ1-2, with TRBD1 as a possible D gene (5 bases). Germline loops: CDR1 SGHNT, CDR2 YYREEE (reference sequence). This CDR3 spans 14 amino acids. V shed 1 base and J shed 8 bases, with 15 bases lying between them. The chain's CDR3 is CASSLSRGRRGYTF. The CDR3 bases are TGTGCCAGCAGCTTGAGTCGGGGGAGGAGGGGCTACACCTTC.

This rearrangement joins TRBV19 to TRBJ1-3; D perhaps matches TRBD1 (6 bases). The V gene lost 3 bases and the J gene lost 0 bases, with 15 bases spanning the gap. The germline V gene has CDR1 LNHDA and CDR2 SQIVND (reference sequence). CDR3 length equals 17 residues. Here the CDR3 reads CASSIFGGGSSGNTIYF. The CDR3 DNA reads as TGTGCCAGTAGTATCTTCGGGGGCGGTAGCTCTGGAAACACCATATATTTT.

The V and J genes are TRBV20-1 and TRBJ1-1; D is uncertain. Germline CDR1 reads DFQATT; CDR2 reads SNEGSKA (reference sequence). This CDR3 comprises 11 residues. Trimming removed 5 bases from V and 3 bases from J, with 7 bases in between. CDR3 bases: TGCAGTGCTCCAGGCGACACTGAAGCTTTCTTT. Its translation is CSAPGDTEAFF.

The chain employs TRBV27 and TRBJ2-1; 11 nucleotides agree with TRBD2. The CDR3 contains 15 residues. CDR1 and CDR2 from the germline V gene are MNHEY and SMNVEV (reference sequence). J was trimmed by 9 bases and V by 10 bases; bases with no gene match: 14. CDR3 region: CATSLAGGPSGEQFF. In DNA, the CDR3 is TGTGCCACCTCCTTAGCGGGAGGGCCTTCTGGTGAGCAGTTCTTC.